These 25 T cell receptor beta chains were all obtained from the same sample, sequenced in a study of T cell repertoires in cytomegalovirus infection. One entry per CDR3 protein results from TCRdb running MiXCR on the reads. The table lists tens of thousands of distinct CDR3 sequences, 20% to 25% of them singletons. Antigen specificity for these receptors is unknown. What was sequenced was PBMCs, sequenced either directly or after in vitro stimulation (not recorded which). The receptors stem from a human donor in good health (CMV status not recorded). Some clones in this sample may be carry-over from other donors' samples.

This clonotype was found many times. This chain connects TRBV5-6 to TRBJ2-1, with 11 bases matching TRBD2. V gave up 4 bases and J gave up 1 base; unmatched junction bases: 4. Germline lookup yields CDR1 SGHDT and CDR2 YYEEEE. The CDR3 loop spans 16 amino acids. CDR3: CASSLGLAVSYNEQFF. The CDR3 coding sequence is TGTGCCAGCAGCCTGGGACTAGCGGTTTCCTACAATGAGCAGTTCTTC.

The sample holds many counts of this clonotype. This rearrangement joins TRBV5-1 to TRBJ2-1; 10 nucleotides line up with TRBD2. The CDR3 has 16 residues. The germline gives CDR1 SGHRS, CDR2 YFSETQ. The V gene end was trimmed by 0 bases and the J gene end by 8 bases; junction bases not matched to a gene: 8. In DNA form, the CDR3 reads TGCGCCAGCAGCTTGGTTGGTAGCGGGAGGTCGGATGAGCAGTTCTTC. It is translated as CASSLVGSGRSDEQFF.

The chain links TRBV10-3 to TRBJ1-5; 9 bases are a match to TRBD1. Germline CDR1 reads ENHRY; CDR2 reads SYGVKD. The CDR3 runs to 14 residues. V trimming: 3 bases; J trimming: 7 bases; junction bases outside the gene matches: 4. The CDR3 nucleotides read TGTGCCATCAGTGAAAGACAGGGGGACCAGCCCCAGCATTTT. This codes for CAISERQGDQPQHF.

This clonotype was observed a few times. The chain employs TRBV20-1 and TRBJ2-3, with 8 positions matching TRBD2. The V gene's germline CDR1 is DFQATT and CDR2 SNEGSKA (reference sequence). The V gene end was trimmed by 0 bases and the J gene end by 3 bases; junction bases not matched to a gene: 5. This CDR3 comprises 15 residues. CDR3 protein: CSARDRAGETDTQYF. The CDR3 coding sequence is TGCAGTGCTAGAGATCGAGCGGGAGAAACAGATACGCAGTATTTT.

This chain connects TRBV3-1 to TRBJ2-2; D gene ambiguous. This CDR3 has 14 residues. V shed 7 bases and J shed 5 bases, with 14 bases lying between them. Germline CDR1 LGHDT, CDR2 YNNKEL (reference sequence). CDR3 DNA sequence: TGTGCCAGCACCCCAGGCCGAGGTACCGGGGAGCTGTTTTTT. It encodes CASTPGRGTGELFF.

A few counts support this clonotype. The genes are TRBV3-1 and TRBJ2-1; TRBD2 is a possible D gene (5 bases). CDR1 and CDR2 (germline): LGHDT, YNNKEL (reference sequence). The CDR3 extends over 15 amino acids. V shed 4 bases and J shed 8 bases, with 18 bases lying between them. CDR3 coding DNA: TGTGCCAGCAGCCCCATGGGGAGCTTCTCCTATGAGCAGTTCTTC. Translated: CASSPMGSFSYEQFF.

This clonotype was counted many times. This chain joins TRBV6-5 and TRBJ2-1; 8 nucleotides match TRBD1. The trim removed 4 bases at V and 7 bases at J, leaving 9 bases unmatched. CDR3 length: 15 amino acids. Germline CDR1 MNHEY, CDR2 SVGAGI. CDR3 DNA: TGTGCCAGCAGTTCTCGACAGGGGAGTAGGAATGAGCAGTTCTTC. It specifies CASSSRQGSRNEQFF.

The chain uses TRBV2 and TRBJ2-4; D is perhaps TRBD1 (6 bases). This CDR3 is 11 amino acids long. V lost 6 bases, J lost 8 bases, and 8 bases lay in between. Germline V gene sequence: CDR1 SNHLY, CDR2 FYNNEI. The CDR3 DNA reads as TGTGCCAGCAGGGGGGCTGACATTCAGTACTTC. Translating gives CASRGADIQYF.

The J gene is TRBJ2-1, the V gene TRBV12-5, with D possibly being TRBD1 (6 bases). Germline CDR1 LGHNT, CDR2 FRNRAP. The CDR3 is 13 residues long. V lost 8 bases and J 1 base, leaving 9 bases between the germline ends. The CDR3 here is CASRTVSYNEQFF. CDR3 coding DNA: TGTGCTAGTAGGACAGTATCCTACAATGAGCAGTTCTTC.

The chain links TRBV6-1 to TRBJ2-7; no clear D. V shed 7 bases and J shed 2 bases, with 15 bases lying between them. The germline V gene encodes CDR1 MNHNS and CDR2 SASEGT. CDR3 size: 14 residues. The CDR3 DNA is TGTGCCAGCAAAGGGTCTCCTCTAGCCTACGAGCAGTACTTC. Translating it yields CASKGSPLAYEQYF.

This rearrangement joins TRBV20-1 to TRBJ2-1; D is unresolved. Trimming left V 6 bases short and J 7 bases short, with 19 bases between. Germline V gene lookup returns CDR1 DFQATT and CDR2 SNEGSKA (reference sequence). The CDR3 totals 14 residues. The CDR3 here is CSALDLSDRNEQFF. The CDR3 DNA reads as TGCAGTGCCCTCGATCTCAGCGACCGGAATGAGCAGTTCTTC.

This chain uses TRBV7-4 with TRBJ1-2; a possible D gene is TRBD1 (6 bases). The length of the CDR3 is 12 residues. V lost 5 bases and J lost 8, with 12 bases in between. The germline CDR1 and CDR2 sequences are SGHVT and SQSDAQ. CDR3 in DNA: TGTGCCAGCAGCCCAAGGGACATCGGCTACACCTTC. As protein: CASSPRDIGYTF.

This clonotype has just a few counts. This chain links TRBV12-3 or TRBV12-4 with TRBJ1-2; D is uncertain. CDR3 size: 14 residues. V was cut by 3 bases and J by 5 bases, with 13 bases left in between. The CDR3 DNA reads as TGTGCCAGCAGTTTGTCAGACCTCCCGTATGGCTACACCTTC. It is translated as CASSLSDLPYGYTF.

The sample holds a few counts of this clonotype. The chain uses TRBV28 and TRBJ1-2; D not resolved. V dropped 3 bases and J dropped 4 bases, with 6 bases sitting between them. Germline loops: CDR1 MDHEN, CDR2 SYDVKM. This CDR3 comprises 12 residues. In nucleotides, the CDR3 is TGTGCCAGCAGTTTCGCGAGCTATGGCTACACCTTC. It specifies CASSFASYGYTF.

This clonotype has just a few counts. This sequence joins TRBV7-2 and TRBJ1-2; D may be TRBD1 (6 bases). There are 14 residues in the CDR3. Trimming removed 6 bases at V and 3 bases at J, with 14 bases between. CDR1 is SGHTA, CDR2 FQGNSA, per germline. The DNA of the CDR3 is TGTGCCAGCAGTGGGGGGGGGGGCTACTATGGCTACACCTTC. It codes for CASSGGGGYYGYTF.

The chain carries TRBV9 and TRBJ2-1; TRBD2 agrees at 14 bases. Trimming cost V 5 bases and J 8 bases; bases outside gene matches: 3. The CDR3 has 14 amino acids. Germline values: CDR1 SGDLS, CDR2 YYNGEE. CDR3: CASRGTSGSHEQFF. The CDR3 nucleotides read TGTGCCAGCAGGGGGACTAGCGGGAGCCATGAGCAGTTCTTC.

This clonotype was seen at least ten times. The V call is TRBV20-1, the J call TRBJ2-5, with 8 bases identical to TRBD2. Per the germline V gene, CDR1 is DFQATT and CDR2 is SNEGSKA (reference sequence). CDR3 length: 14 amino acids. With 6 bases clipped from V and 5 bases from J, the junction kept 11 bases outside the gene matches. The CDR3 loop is CSAPPGGRPETQYF. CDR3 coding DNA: TGCAGTGCCCCCCCGGGGGGGCGGCCCGAGACCCAGTACTTC.

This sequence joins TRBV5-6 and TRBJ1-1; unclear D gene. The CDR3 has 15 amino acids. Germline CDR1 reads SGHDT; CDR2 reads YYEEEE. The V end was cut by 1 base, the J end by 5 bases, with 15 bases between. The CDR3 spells CASSLLRYGETEAFF. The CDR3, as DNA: TGTGCCAGCAGCTTGTTGAGGTACGGGGAGACTGAAGCTTTCTTT.

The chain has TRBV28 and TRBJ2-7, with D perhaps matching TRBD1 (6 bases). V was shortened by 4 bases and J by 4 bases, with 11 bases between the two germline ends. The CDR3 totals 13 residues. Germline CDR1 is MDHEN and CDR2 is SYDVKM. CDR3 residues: CASSSGHRYEQYF. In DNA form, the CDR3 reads TGTGCCAGCAGTTCGGGACATAGATACGAGCAGTACTTC.

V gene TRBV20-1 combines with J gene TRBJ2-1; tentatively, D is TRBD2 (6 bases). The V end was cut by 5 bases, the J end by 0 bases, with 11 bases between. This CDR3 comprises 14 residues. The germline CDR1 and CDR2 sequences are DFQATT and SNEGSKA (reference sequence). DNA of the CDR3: TGCAGTGCTCTTCCCGGGAGCTCCTACAATGAGCAGTTCTTC. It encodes CSALPGSSYNEQFF.

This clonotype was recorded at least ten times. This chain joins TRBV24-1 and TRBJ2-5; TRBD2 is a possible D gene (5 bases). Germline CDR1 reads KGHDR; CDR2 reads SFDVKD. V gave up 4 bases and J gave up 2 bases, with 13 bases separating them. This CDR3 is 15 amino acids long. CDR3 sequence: CATSDPRGPQETQYF. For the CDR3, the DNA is TGTGCCACCAGTGACCCTCGAGGGCCACAAGAGACCCAGTACTTC.

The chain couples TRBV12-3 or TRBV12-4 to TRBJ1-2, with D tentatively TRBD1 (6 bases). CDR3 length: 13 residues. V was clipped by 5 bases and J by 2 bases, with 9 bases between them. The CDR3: CASSPGQNYGYTF. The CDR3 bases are TGTGCCAGCAGTCCCGGACAGAACTATGGCTACACCTTC.

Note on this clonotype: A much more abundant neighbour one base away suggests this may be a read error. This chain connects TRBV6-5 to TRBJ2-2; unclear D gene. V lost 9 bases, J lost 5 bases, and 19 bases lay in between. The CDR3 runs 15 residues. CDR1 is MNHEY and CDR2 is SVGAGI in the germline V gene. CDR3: CASLPSVSYTGELFF. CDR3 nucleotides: TGTGCCAGTTTGCCCTCGGTATCGTATACCGGGGAGCTGTTTTTT.

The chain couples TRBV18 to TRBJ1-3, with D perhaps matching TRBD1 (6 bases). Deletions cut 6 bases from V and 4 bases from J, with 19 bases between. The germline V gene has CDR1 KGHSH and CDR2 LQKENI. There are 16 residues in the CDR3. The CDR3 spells CASSPNRVVVGNTIYF. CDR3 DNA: TGTGCCAGCTCGCCGAACAGGGTCGTTGTGGGAAACACCATATATTTT.

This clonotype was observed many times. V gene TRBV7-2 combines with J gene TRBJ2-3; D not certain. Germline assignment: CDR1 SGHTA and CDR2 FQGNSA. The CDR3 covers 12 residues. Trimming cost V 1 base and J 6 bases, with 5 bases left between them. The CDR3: CASSLDGDTQYF. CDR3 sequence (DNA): TGTGCCAGCAGCTTAGATGGGGATACGCAGTATTTT.